This entry lists 2 T cell receptor beta chains sequenced from one sample in a study of blood T cell repertoires in COVID-19. The protocol was immunoSEQ multiplex PCR, while the TCRdb copy is restricted to in-frame clones and leaves out a portion. The sample carries approximately 170,000 clones, about 85% recorded once. Sequenced material: peripheral blood. These receptors were obtained from a man at least 80 years old with COVID-19, enrolled during active disease.

The DNA of the CDR3 is TGTGCCAGCAGCTTAGAGACAGGTCGTCCCACCGGGGAGCTGTTTTTT. It codes for CASSLETGRPTGELFF. The V call is TRBV7-7, the J call TRBJ2-2, with a tentative D call TRBD1 (6 bases). This CDR3 contains 16 residues. Trimming took off 1 base at V and 4 bases at J, with 13 bases between the two ends. Germline V gene data show CDR1 as SSHAT and CDR2 as FNYEAQ (reference sequence). The full variable domain, rest sourced from reference TRBV7-7 and TRBJ2-2, is GAGVSQSPRYKVTKRGQDVTLRCDPISSHATLYWYQQALGQGPEFLTYFNYEAQPDKSGLPSDRFSAERPEGSISTLTIQRTEQRDSAMYRCASSLETGRPTGELFFGEGSRLTVL.

CDR3 in amino acids: CASSLRGGYTF. The CDR3 DNA follows: TGTGCCAGCAGCTTGCGCGGCGGCTACACCTTC. The genes are TRBV5-4 and TRBJ1-2; no definite D call. With 1 base removed from V and 8 bases from J, the gap between germline ends came to 6 bases. Germline values: CDR1 SGHNT, CDR2 YYREEE (reference sequence). The CDR3 consists of 11 residues.